This is a list of T cell receptor beta chains from one sample in a study of PD-1 blockade in classical Hodgkin lymphoma. The protocol was immunoSEQ multiplex PCR, while the TCRdb copy is restricted to in-frame clones and leaves out a portion. In the table there are 90,000 to 130,000 clones, 80% to 90% of which are singletons. The source was peripheral blood mononuclear cells (PBMCs), collected before the second cycle of nivolumab. Receptors originate from a human donor with classical Hodgkin lymphoma. The CDR3 runs from the conserved cysteine through the conserved F or W. The D gene is left open where the match is weak. Where a row states a size, it is once, few, many or the class of an expanded clone; other rows omit it.

abundance | len | d_gene | j_gene | v_gene | CDR3nt | CDR3aa
- | 15 | TRBD2 | TRBJ2-7 | TRBV5-1 | TGCGCCAGCAGCTTGGAGACTAGCGGGAGGTACGAGCAGTACTTC | CASSLETSGRYEQYF
- | 14 | - | TRBJ2-5 | TRBV28 | TGTGCCAGCAGCCCATTTACCACGGCGGAGACCCAGTACTTC | CASSPFTTAETQYF
- | 14 | TRBD2 | TRBJ2-7 | TRBV14 | TGTGCCAGCAGCAATAGCGGGAGTTACTACGAGCAGTACTTC | CASSNSGSYYEQYF
- | 12 | - | TRBJ2-7 | TRBV7-2 | TGTGCCAGCAGTCTCGGGGTACGCGAGCAGTACTTC | CASSLGVREQYF
- | 14 | - | TRBJ1-5 | TRBV5-4 | TGTGCCAGCAGCTTGGCAGGGAGCAATCAGCCCCAGCATTTT | CASSLAGSNQPQHF
- | 13 | - | TRBJ1-2 | TRBV28 | TGTGCCAGCAGTTTCGGGACGGGTTATGGCTACACCTTC | CASSFGTGYGYTF
- | 16 | - | TRBJ2-6 | TRBV7-2 | TGTGCCAGCAGCTTAGTTTCCCGCTCTGGGGCCAACGTCCTGACTTTC | CASSLVSRSGANVLTF
- | 18 | - | TRBJ1-3 | TRBV18 | TGTGCCAGCTCAACGACCCTGGGTGTCGGACCTGTCGGAAACACCATATATTTT | CASSTTLGVGPVGNTIYF
- | 12 | - | TRBJ2-2 | TRBV7-9 | TGTGCCAGCTCCTATTTGACCGGGGAGCTGTTTTTT | CASSYLTGELFF
- | 15 | - | TRBJ2-7 | TRBV7-8 | TGTGCCAGCAGCTCCGGGTCCACAGGGAGAAACGAGCAGTACTTC | CASSSGSTGRNEQYF
few | 13 | - | TRBJ1-1 | TRBV30 | TGTGCCTGGAGGCGGGGCATGAACACTGAAGCTTTCTTT | CAWRRGMNTEAFF
few | 15 | - | TRBJ2-7 | TRBV5-1 | TGCGCCCTAAACATTGGAGGGGCCCTCTCCTACGAGCAGTACTTC | CALNIGGALSYEQYF
- | 13 | - | TRBJ1-1 | TRBV5-1 | TGCGCCAGCAGCTTAACAGGGAACACTGAAGCTTTCTTT | CASSLTGNTEAFF
once | 17 | - | TRBJ2-7 | TRBV11-2 | TGTGCCAGCAGCTTAGCCCAACGGGTCACATCTTCCTACGAGCAGTACTTC | CASSLAQRVTSSYEQYF
- | 16 | - | TRBJ1-5 | TRBV6-6 | TGTGCCAGCAGTTACTCCCTACAGGGTCGATATCAGCCCCAGCATTTT | CASSYSLQGRYQPQHF
- | 15 | TRBD1 | TRBJ2-7 | TRBV5-6 | TGTGCCAGCAGCTCTATTTGGCAGGGGGCGAGTGAGCAGTACTTC | CASSSIWQGASEQYF
- | 11 | - | TRBJ2-7 | TRBV14 | TGTGCCAGCAGCCAAGTAAGGGCCGTGTACTTC | CASSQVRAVYF
- | 13 | TRBD1 | TRBJ2-7 | TRBV27 | TGTGCCAGCAGTTTTCGGACAGGCTACGAGCAGTACTTC | CASSFRTGYEQYF
once | 17 | - | TRBJ1-1 | TRBV19 | TGTGCCAGTAGTATAGTTTTTGAGGGACTTTGGAACACTGAAGCTTTCTTT | CASSIVFEGLWNTEAFF
- | 16 | - | TRBJ2-2 | TRBV6-5 | TGTGCCAGCAGTTTGGGAGCGGATACGAACACCGGGGAGCTGTTTTTT | CASSLGADTNTGELFF
- | 19 | TRBD2 | TRBJ2-2 | TRBV7-9 | TGTGCCAGCAGCTTAGGAGGGCCTCAGGCTAGCGGGAGAACCGGGGAGCTGTTTTTT | CASSLGGPQASGRTGELFF
- | 11 | - | TRBJ2-7 | TRBV2 | TGTGCCAGCAGTGAGGCCTACGAGCAGTACTTC | CASSEAYEQYF
- | 18 | TRBD2 | TRBJ2-5 | TRBV4-1 | TGCGCCAGCAGCCAAGAACCAAGACTAGCGGGGAACCAAGAGACCCAGTACTTC | CASSQEPRLAGNQETQYF
- | 19 | TRBD2 | TRBJ2-6 | TRBV30 | TGTGCCTGGAGCGCGAGGGGGACTAGAGTCAAGCGTGGGGCCAACGTCCTGACTTTC | CAWSARGTRVKRGANVLTF
- | 14 | - | TRBJ1-1 | TRBV7-2 | TGTGCCAGCAGCCTCGATTCGATTAACACTGAAGCTTTCTTT | CASSLDSINTEAFF
- | 14 | TRBD1 | TRBJ1-4 | TRBV6-9 | TGTGCCAGCAGTGGAAGCACAGGGGCCCTTGAACTGTTTTTT | CASSGSTGALELFF
once | 14 | - | TRBJ1-3 | TRBV2 | TGTGCCAGCAGTGAGGTTGACAGGTGGGACACCATATATTTT | CASSEVDRWDTIYF
- | 15 | - | TRBJ1-2 | TRBV5-1 | TGCGCCAGCAGCTTGGCCCGCTTCCCAGACTATGGCTACACCTTC | CASSLARFPDYGYTF
- | 16 | TRBD2 | TRBJ2-1 | TRBV11-2 | TGTGCCAGCAGCTTAGGTCTAGCGGGAGGCTTTGATGAGCAGTTCTTC | CASSLGLAGGFDEQFF
- | 14 | - | TRBJ1-2 | TRBV7-2 | TGTGCCAGCAGCTCCAGGGGCGGTTTTTCTGGCTACACCTTC | CASSSRGGFSGYTF
- | 14 | TRBD2 | TRBJ2-1 | TRBV18 | TGTGCCAGCTCAGAACTAGCGGGAGTTGGTGAGCAGTTCTTC | CASSELAGVGEQFF
- | 17 | - | TRBJ2-1 | TRBV28 | TGTGCCAGCAGTTTATTACCCAGGGGGGTCTCCTACAATGAGCAGTTCTTC | CASSLLPRGVSYNEQFF
- | 13 | - | TRBJ1-2 | TRBV6-4 | TGTGCCAGCAGTGAAAAGCAGTTCTATGGCTACACCTTC | CASSEKQFYGYTF
- | 13 | - | TRBJ1-2 | TRBV5-6 | TGTGCCAGCAGCCCCACTCCAGGGTGGGGCTACACCTTC | CASSPTPGWGYTF
- | 15 | - | TRBJ2-2 | TRBV7-2 | TGTGCCAGCAGCCCACGCCGGGACCGCACCGGGGAGCTGTTTTTT | CASSPRRDRTGELFF
- | 14 | - | TRBJ2-2 | TRBV23-1 | TGCGCCAGCAGTCAATACAGGGACACCGGGGAGCTGTTTTTT | CASSQYRDTGELFF
once | 15 | TRBD1 | TRBJ1-4 | TRBV6-5 | TGTGCCAGCAGTTTTCTCGGACAGGGTCATGAAAAACTGTTTTTT | CASSFLGQGHEKLFF
once | 16 | TRBD2 | TRBJ2-1 | TRBV2 | TGTGCCAGCAGCGGGGACGTAGGGACTACCTTCAATGAGCAGTTCTTC | CASSGDVGTTFNEQFF
- | 16 | TRBD2 | TRBJ2-3 | TRBV10-3 | TGTGCCATCAGCCCCGCCACTAGCGGGAGCCCAGATACGCAGTATTTT | CAISPATSGSPDTQYF
- | 14 | - | TRBJ1-3 | TRBV6-5 | TGTGCCAGCAGGGAGACAGTCTCTGGAAACACCATATATTTT | CASRETVSGNTIYF
- | 14 | - | TRBJ2-7 | TRBV18 | TGTGCCAGCTCACCAGGGTTGAGAACCTACGAGCAGTACTTC | CASSPGLRTYEQYF
- | 15 | TRBD2 | TRBJ2-1 | TRBV14 | TGTGCCAGCAGTCCTAGCGGGAGGGCCTACAATGAGCAGTTCTTC | CASSPSGRAYNEQFF
- | 12 | TRBD1 | TRBJ2-1 | TRBV30 | TGTGCCTGGAGTTTACAGGGGGCGCCTCCGTTCTTC | CAWSLQGAPPFF
- | 16 | - | TRBJ2-7 | TRBV9 | TGTGCCAGCAGCGTAGAACTGCAGGGGAGTCTGGACGAGCAGTACTTC | CASSVELQGSLDEQYF
- | 15 | - | TRBJ1-4 | TRBV5-6 | TGTGCCAGCAGCCGGGGTAGCCTGGAGCGTGAAAAACTGTTTTTT | CASSRGSLEREKLFF
- | 16 | TRBD2 | TRBJ2-1 | TRBV6-1 | TGTGCCAGCAGTGCCTCCGGGGGACTACCCCAGAGTGAGCAGTTCTTC | CASSASGGLPQSEQFF
- | 14 | - | TRBJ1-2 | TRBV7-2 | TGTGCCAGCAGCTTAAACCGGGGAAGCTATGGCTACACCTTC | CASSLNRGSYGYTF
once | 13 | - | TRBJ2-7 | TRBV6-5 | TGTGCCAGCAGCACACAGGGGACTATCGAGCAGTACTTC | CASSTQGTIEQYF
- | 13 | - | TRBJ1-3 | TRBV5-1 | TGCGCCAGCAGCTTGGACCAGGGGAACACCATATATTTT | CASSLDQGNTIYF
- | 17 | TRBD2 | TRBJ2-3 | TRBV7-2 | TGTGCCAGCAGCAACTCGGGACTAGCGGGGGGCACAGATACGCAGTATTTT | CASSNSGLAGGTDTQYF